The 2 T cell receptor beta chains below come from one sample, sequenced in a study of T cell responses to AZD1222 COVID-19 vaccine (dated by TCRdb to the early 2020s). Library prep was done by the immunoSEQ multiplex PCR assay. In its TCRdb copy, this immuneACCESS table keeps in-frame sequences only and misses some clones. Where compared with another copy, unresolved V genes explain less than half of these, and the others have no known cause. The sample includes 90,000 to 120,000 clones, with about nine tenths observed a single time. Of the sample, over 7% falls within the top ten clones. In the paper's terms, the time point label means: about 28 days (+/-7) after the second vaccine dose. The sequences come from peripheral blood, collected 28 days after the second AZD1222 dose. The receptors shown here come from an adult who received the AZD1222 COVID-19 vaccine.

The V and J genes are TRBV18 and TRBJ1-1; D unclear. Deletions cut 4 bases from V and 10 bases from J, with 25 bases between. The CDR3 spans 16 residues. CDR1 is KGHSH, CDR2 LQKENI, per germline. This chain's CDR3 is CASSLSEINAGVRAFF. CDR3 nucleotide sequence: TGTGCCAGCTCACTCTCTGAGATAAACGCCGGGGTCCGAGCTTTCTTT.

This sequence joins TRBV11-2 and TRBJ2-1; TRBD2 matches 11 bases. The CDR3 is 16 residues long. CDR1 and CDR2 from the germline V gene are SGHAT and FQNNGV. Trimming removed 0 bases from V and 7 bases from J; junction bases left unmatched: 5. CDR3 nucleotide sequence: TGTGCCAGCAGCTTAGATCTTCGACTAGCGGGAAATGAGCAGTTCTTC. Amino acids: CASSLDLRLAGNEQFF.